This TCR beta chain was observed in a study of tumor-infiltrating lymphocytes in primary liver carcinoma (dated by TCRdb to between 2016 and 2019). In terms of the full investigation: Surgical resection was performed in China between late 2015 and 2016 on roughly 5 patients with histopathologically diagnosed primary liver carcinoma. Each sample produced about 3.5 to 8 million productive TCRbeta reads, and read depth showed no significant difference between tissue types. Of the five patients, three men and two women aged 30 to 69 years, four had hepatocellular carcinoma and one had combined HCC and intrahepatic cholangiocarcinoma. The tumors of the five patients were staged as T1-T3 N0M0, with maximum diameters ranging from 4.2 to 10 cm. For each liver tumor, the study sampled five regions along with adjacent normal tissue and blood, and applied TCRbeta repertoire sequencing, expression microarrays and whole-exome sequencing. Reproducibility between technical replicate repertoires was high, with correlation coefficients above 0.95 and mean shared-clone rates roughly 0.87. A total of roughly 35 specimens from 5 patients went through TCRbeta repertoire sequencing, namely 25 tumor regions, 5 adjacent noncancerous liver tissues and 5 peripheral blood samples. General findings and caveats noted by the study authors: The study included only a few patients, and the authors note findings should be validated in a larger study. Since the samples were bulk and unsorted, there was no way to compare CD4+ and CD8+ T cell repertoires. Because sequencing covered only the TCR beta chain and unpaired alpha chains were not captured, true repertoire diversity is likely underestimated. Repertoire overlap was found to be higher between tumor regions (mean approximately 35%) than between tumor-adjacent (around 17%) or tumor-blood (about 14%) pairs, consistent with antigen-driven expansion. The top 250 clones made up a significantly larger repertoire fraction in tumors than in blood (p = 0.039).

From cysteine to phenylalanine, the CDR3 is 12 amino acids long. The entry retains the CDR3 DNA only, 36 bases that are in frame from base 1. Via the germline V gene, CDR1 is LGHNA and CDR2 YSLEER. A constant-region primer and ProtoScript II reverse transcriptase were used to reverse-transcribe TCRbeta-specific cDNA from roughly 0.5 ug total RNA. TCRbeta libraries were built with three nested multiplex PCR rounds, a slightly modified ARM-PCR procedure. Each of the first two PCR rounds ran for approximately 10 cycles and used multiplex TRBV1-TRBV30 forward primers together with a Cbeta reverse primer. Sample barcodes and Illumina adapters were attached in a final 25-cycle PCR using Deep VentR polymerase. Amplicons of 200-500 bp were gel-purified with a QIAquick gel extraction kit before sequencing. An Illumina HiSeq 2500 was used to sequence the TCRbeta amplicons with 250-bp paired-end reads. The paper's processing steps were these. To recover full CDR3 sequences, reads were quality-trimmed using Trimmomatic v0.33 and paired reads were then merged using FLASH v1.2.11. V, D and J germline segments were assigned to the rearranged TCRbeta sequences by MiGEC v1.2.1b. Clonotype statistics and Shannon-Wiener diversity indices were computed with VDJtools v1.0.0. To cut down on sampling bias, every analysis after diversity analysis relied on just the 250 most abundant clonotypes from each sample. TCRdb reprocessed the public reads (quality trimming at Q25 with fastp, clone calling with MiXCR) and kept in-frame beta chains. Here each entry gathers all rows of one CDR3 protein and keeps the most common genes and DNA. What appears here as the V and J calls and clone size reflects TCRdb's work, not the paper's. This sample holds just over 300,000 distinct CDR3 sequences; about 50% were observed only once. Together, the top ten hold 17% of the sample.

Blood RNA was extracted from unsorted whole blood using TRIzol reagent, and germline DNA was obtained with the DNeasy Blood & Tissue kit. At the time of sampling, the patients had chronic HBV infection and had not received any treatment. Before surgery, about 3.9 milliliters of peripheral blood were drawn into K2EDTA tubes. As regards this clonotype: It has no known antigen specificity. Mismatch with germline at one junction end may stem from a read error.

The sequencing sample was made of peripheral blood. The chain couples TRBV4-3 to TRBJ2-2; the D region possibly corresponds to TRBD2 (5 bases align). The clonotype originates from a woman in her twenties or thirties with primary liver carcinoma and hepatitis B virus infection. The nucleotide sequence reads TGCGCCATCAGACTTGGCACCGGGGAACTGTTTTTT. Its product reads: CAIRLGTGELFF.